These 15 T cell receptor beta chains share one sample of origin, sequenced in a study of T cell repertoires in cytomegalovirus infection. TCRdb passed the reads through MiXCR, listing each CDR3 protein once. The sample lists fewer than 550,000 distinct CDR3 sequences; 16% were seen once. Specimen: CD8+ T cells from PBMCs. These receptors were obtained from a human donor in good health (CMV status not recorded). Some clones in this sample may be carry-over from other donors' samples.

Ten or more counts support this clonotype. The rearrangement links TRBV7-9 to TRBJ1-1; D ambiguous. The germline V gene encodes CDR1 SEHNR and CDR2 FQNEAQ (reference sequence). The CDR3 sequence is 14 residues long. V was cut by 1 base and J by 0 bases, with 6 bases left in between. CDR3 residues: CASSLGTVNTEAFF. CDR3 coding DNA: TGTGCCAGCAGCTTAGGGACGGTGAACACTGAAGCTTTCTTT. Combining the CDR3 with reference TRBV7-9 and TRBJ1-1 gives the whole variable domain DTGVSQNPRHKITKRGQNVTFRCDPISEHNRLYWYRQTLGQGPEFLTYFQNEAQLEKSRLLSDRFSAERPKGSFSTLEIQRTEQGDSAMYLCASSLGTVNTEAFFGQGTRLTVV.

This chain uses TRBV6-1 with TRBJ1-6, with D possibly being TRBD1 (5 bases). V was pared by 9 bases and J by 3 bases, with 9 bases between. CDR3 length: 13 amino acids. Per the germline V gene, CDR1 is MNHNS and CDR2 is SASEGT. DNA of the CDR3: TGTGCCAGTGACAGCTACTATAATTCACCCCTCCACTTT. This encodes CASDSYYNSPLHF.

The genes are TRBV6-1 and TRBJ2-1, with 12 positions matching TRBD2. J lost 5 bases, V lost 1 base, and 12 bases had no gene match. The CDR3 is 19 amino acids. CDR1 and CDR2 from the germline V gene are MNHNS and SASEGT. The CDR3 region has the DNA TGTGCCAGCAGTGAAGGGCCGGCCAGACTAGCGGGGGAAGACAATGAGCAGTTCTTC. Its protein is CASSEGPARLAGEDNEQFF.

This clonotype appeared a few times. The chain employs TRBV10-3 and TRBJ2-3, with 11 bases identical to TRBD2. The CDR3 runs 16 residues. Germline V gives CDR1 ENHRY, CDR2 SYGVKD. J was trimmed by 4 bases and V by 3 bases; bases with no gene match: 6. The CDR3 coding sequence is TGTGCCATCAGTGAAACACTAGCGGGGGAGTCAGATACGCAGTATTTT. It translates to CAISETLAGESDTQYF.

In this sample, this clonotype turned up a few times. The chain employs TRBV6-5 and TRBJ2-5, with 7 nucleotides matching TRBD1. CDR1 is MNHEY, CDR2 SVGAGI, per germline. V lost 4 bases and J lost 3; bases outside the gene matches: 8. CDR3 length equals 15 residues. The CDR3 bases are TGTGCCAGCAGTTTACAGACAGGGAGAGAAGAGACCCAGTACTTC. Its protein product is CASSLQTGREETQYF.

Here the CDR3 DNA reads TGTGCCAGTATGTCGGGACTAGCCAATGAGCAGTTCTTC. As protein: CASMSGLANEQFF. The rearrangement links TRBV19 to TRBJ2-1; 9 bases agree with TRBD2. The CDR3 is made up of 13 amino acids. CDR1 is LNHDA and CDR2 is SQIVND in the germline V gene (reference sequence). J gave up 6 bases and V 7 bases, and 4 bases lay outside the gene matches.

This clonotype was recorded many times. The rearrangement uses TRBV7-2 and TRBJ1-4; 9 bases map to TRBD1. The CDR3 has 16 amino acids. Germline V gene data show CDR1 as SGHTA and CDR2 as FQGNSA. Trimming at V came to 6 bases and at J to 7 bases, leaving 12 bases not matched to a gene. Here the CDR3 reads CASSGPRDRVSEKLFF. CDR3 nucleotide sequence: TGTGCCAGCAGTGGTCCAAGGGACAGGGTTAGTGAAAAACTGTTTTTT.

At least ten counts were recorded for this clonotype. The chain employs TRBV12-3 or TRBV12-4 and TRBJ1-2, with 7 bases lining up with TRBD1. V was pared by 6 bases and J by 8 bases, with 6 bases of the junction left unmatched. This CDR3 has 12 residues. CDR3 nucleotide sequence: TGTGCCAGCAGGGGAGGGGGCCAAGGCTACACCTTC. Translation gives CASRGGGQGYTF.

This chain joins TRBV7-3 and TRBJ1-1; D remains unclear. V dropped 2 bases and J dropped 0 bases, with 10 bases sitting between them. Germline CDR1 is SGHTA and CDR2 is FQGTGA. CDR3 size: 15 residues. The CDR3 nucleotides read TGTGCCAGCAGCTTAGGGCCCCTTATGAACACTGAAGCTTTCTTT. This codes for CASSLGPLMNTEAFF.

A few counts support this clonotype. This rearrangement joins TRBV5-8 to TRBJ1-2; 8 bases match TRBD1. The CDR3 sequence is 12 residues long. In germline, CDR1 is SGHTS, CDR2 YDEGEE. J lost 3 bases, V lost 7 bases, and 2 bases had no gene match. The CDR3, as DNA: TGTGCCAGCCTGACAGGGGACTATGGCTACACCTTC. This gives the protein CASLTGDYGYTF.

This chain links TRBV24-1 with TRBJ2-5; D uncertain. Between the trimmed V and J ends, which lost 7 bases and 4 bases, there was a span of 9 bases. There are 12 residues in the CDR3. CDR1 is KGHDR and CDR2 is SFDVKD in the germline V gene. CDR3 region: CATSDTGETQYF. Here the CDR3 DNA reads TGTGCCACCAGCGACACGGGAGAGACCCAGTACTTC.

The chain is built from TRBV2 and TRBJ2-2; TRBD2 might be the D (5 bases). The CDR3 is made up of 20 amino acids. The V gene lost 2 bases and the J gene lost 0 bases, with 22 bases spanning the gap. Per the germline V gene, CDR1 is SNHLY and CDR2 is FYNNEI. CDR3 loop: CASSELIPPGEGTNTGELFF. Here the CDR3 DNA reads TGTGCCAGCAGTGAACTAATACCGCCCGGCGAGGGAACGAACACCGGGGAGCTGTTTTTT.

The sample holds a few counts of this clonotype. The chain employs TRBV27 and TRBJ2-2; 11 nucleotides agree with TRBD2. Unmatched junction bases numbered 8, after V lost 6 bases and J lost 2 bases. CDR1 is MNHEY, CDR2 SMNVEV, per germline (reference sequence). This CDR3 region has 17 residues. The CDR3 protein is CASRPGLAGLNTGELFF. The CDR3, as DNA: TGTGCCAGCAGACCTGGACTAGCGGGTCTAAACACCGGGGAGCTGTTTTTT.

The CDR3: CASSLARQGVGQFF. The DNA for the CDR3 is TGTGCCAGCAGCTTGGCGAGACAGGGAGTCGGGCAGTTCTTC. This chain connects TRBV5-6 to TRBJ2-1; 7 positions match TRBD1. Trimming took 0 bases from V and 12 from J; bases not matched to a gene: 9. Germline V gene lookup returns CDR1 SGHDT and CDR2 YYEEEE. This CDR3 spans 14 amino acids.

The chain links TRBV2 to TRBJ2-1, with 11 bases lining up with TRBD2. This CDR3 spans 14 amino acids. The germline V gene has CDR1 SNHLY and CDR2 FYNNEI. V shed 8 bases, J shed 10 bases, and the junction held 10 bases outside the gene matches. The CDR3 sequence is CASSYSGGVLEQFF. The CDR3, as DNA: TGTGCCAGCTCCTATAGCGGGGGGGTCTTAGAGCAGTTCTTC.